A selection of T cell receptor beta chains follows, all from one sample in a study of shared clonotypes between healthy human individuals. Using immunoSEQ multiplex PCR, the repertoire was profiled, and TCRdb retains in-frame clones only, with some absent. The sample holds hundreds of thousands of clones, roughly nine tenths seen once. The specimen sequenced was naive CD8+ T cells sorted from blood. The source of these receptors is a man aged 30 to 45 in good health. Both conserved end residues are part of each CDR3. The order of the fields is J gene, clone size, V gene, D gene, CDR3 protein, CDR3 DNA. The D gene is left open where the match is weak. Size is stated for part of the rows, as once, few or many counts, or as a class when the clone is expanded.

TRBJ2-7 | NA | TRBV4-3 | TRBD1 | CASSQIWTGLVEQYF | TGCGCCAGCAGCCAAATCTGGACAGGGTTGGTCGAGCAGTACTTC
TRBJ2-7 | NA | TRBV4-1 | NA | CASSQTLDSSYEQYF | TGCGCCAGCAGCCAAACGCTAGACAGCTCCTACGAGCAGTACTTC
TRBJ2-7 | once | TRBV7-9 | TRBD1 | CASSAQTGTDLYEQYF | TGTGCCAGCAGCGCCCAGACAGGGACGGACCTCTACGAGCAGTACTTC
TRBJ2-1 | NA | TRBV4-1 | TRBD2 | CASSLGTSAAYNEQFF | TGCGCCAGCAGCCTAGGGACTAGCGCGGCCTACAATGAGCAGTTCTTC
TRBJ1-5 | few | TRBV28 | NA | CASSLLLAGGNQPQHF | TGTGCCAGCAGTTTACTCCTCGCGGGGGGCAATCAGCCCCAGCATTTT
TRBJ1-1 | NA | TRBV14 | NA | CASSQFIGRLGNTEAFF | TGTGCCAGCAGCCAATTTATTGGGAGGTTGGGGAACACTGAAGCTTTCTTT
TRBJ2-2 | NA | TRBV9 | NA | CASTLGGGTGELFF | TGTGCCAGCACCCTGGGGGGAGGCACCGGGGAGCTGTTTTTT
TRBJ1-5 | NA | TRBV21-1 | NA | CASSKPILRGADQPQHF | TGTGCCAGCAGCAAACCTATTTTACGAGGGGCTGATCAGCCCCAGCATTTT
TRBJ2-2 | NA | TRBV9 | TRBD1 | CASSQGTGGGQWTGELFF | TGTGCCAGCAGCCAGGGGACAGGGGGAGGTCAATGGACCGGGGAGCTGTTTTTT
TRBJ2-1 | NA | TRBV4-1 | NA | CASSQAGTTWFDEQFF | TGCGCCAGCAGCCAAGCCGGGACAACGTGGTTCGATGAGCAGTTCTTC
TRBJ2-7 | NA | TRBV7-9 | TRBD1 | CASSEEPGQGYYEQYF | TGTGCCAGCAGCGAAGAGCCGGGACAGGGATACTACGAGCAGTACTTC
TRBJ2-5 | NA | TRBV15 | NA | CATSRDKWGGGADQETQYF | TGTGCCACCAGCAGAGATAAGTGGGGTGGCGGAGCCGACCAAGAGACCCAGTACTTC
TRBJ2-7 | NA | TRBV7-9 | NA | CASSLVEGYEQYF | TGTGCCAGCAGCTTAGTTGAGGGTTACGAGCAGTACTTC
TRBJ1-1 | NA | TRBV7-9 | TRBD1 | CASSSSTGVNSEAFF | TGTGCCAGCAGCTCCTCGACAGGGGTCAACTCTGAAGCTTTCTTT
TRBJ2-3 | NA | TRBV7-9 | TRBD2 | CASSDASGRFTDTQYF | TGTGCCAGCAGCGACGCTAGCGGGAGATTCACAGATACGCAGTATTTT
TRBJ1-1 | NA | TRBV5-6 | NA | CASSLGVLVNTEAFF | TGTGCCAGCAGCTTGGGGGTTTTAGTGAACACTGAAGCTTTCTTT
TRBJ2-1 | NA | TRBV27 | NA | CASSLSFGEQFF | TGTGCCAGCAGTTTATCGTTCGGTGAGCAGTTCTTC
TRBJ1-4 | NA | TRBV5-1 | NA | CASSLADQSNEKLFF | TGCGCCAGCAGCTTGGCCGATCAAAGTAATGAAAAACTGTTTTTT
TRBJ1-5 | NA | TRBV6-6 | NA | CASSSIGGAPQHF | TGTGCCAGCAGTTCGATTGGCGGGGCGCCCCAGCATTTT
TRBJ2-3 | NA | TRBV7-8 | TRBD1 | CASSPRQGWWPTDTQYF | TGTGCCAGCAGCCCAAGACAGGGTTGGTGGCCCACAGATACGCAGTATTTT
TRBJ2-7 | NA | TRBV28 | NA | CASSFFREQYF | TGTGCCAGCAGTTTCTTCCGGGAACAGTACTTC
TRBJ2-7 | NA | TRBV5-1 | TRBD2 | CASSDPGLRLYEQYF | TGCGCCAGCAGCGACCCGGGACTAAGACTGTACGAGCAGTACTTC
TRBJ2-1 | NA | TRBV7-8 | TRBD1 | CASSFLSGDSSYNEQFF | TGTGCCAGCAGCTTTCTCTCCGGGGACAGCTCCTACAATGAGCAGTTCTTC
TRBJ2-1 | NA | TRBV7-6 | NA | CASSERPNGDEQFF | TGTGCCAGCAGCGAAAGGCCGAATGGGGATGAGCAGTTCTTC
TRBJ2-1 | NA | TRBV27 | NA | CASSARTADNEQFF | TGTGCCAGCAGTGCCCGGACAGCGGACAATGAGCAGTTCTTC
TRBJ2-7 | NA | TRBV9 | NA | CASSPRDATYEQYF | TGTGCCAGCAGCCCGCGGGACGCAACCTACGAGCAGTACTTC